This T cell receptor beta chain emerged from a study of Graves' ophthalmopathy and Graves' hyperthyroidism. Remarks on this clonotype: Antigen specificity is unknown.

Unmatched junction bases numbered 8, after V lost 10 bases and J lost 6 bases. The CDR3 is made up of 13 amino acids. Germline CDR1 and CDR2: ENHRY and SYGVKD. Study observations and caveats: Appearing in blood as well were most expanded thyroid clonotypes above 0.001 frequency.

Exclusion applied to patients with other autoimmune diseases, uncontrolled infections, pregnancy or lactation. Physicians reached a diagnosis by relying on clinical symptoms, serum thyroxine, TRAb, thyroid ultrasound and orbital computed tomography. The TCR beta CDR3 regions underwent amplification from RNA transcripts. HTBI primers were employed in first-round RT-PCR, then a second-round multiplex PCR followed. One entry per CDR3 protein results from TCRdb running MiXCR on the multiplex PCR reads. The data contain 200,000 to 300,000 distinct CDR3 sequences, 45% to 55% of them singletons. The chain couples TRBV10-3 to TRBJ1-2, with 10 positions matching TRBD1. This receptor was obtained from an adult man with Graves' ophthalmopathy. The sample comprised peripheral blood. CDR3 sequence: CASTAGTGDGYTF. CDR3 nucleotides: TGTGCCAGCACCGCCGGGACAGGGGATGGCTACACCTTC.